These 28 T cell receptor beta chains were sequenced from one sample in a study of T-cell memory formation after mild COVID-19. A single record per CDR3 protein comes from TCRdb applying MiXCR to the 5' RACE reads. The sample contains fewer than 450,000 distinct CDR3 sequences, around 21% of which appear only once. The sequenced material came from PBMCs or a T cell subset sorted from them (not recorded which). The receptor set was obtained from an adult woman who had mild COVID-19 (a few samples of this study predate the infection). Cell type and time point are not known.

This clonotype was observed a few times. The rearrangement uses TRBV7-6 and TRBJ2-1; D unresolved. There are 16 residues in the CDR3. Germline lookup yields CDR1 SGHVS and CDR2 FNYEAQ. Trimming pared 0 bases from V and 4 bases from J, leaving 13 bases between. The CDR3 spells CASSLAPKTHYNEQFF. The CDR3 nucleotides read TGTGCCAGCAGCTTAGCGCCGAAAACGCATTACAATGAGCAGTTCTTC.

The chain carries TRBV20-1 and TRBJ2-5; D is tentatively TRBD1 or TRBD2 (5 bases each). From germline, CDR1 is DFQATT and CDR2 SNEGSKA (reference sequence). The CDR3 covers 13 residues. Trimming left V 5 bases short and J 0 bases short, with 10 bases between. CDR3 amino acids: CSAQGPHQETQYF. The CDR3 coding sequence is TGCAGTGCTCAGGGACCCCACCAAGAGACCCAGTACTTC.

This clonotype was seen a few times. As DNA, the CDR3 is TGTGCCAGCTCACCACGACAGTACACTGAAGCTTTCTTT. This sequence encodes CASSPRQYTEAFF. The chain employs TRBV18 and TRBJ1-1, with D possibly being TRBD1 (5 bases). V lost 1 base and J lost 3, with 6 bases in between. This CDR3 region has 13 residues. Germline CDR1 and CDR2: KGHSH and LQKENI.

The chain joins TRBV24-1 to TRBJ2-7, with D possibly matching TRBD2 (5 bases). CDR1 and CDR2 from the germline V gene are KGHDR and SFDVKD. The ends were cut back, 5 bases at V and 5 bases at J, with 12 bases in the middle. The CDR3 consists of 13 residues. CDR3 amino acids: CATSGALGNEQYF. CDR3 bases: TGTGCCACCAGTGGCGCACTAGGAAACGAGCAGTACTTC.

The chain joins TRBV4-2 to TRBJ2-3; maybe TRBD2 (6 bases). Trimming pared 0 bases from V and 1 base from J, leaving 11 bases between. This CDR3 has 16 residues. Germline assignment: CDR1 LGHNA and CDR2 YNFKEQ. For the CDR3, the DNA is TGTGCCAGCAGCCAAGATCTGGGACTCGGCACAGATACGCAGTATTTT. Translation gives CASSQDLGLGTDTQYF.

This clonotype was seen only a few times. The chain employs TRBV7-3 and TRBJ1-1; D not certain. This CDR3 comprises 18 residues. Trimming pared 3 bases from V and 0 bases from J, leaving 20 bases between. CDR1 and CDR2 from the germline V gene are SGHTA and FQGTGA. The CDR3 nucleotides read TGTGCCAGCAGCTTTATCCGGGGTCGGCAGATGATGAACACTGAAGCTTTCTTT. Encoded protein: CASSFIRGRQMMNTEAFF.

This clonotype came up once. The chain recombines TRBV5-1 with TRBJ2-2; perhaps D is TRBD1 or TRBD2 (5 bases each). The CDR3 contains 15 residues. The ends were cut back, 0 bases at V and 4 bases at J, with 10 bases in the middle. Germline V gene sequence: CDR1 SGHRS, CDR2 YFSETQ. CDR3 region: CASSLDGGSTGELFF. As DNA, the CDR3 is TGCGCCAGCAGCTTGGATGGGGGTAGCACCGGGGAGCTGTTTTTT.

CDR3 residues: CASSLATVAGGYEQYF. CDR3 coding DNA: TGTGCCAGCAGCTTAGCAACGGTAGCGGGAGGCTACGAGCAGTACTTC. The chain has TRBV7-6 and TRBJ2-7; 10 bases are shared with TRBD2. This CDR3 region has 16 residues. Germline CDR1 reads SGHVS; CDR2 reads FNYEAQ. V trimming: 0 bases; J trimming: 3 bases; junction bases outside the gene matches: 5. Using reference TRBV7-6 and TRBJ2-7 for the parts outside the CDR3, the full variable domain is GAGVSQSPRYKVTKRGQDVALRCDPISGHVSLYWYRQALGQGPEFLTYFNYEAQQDKSGLPNDRFSAERPEGSISTLTIQRTEQRDSAMYRCASSLATVAGGYEQYFGPGTRLTVT.

This clonotype has only a few counts. This chain links TRBV4-3 with TRBJ1-2, with D possibly matching TRBD1 (6 bases). Germline CDR1 and CDR2: LGHNA and YSLEER. The CDR3 is made up of 13 amino acids. The germline V and J ends were trimmed by 4 bases and 8 bases, with 14 bases remaining between them. The chain's CDR3 is CASSLTGYDGYTF. CDR3 DNA sequence: TGCGCCAGCAGCCTTACAGGGTACGACGGCTACACCTTC.

This clonotype was seen a few times. The chain carries TRBV7-8 and TRBJ2-2, with TRBD1 identical over 9 bases. Germline lookup yields CDR1 SGHVS and CDR2 FQNEAQ. The CDR3 has 16 residues. The ends lost 4 bases at V and 7 bases at J; junction bases unmatched: 10. CDR3 nucleotide sequence: TGTGCCAGCAGCTCCTGGGACAGGGTCAAGGGCGGGGAGCTGTTTTTT. Protein sequence: CASSSWDRVKGGELFF.

The chain has TRBV30 and TRBJ1-5, with D unresolved. Trimming took off 2 bases at V and 2 bases at J, with 7 bases between the two ends. The germline V gene encodes CDR1 GTSNPN and CDR2 SVGIG (reference sequence). CDR3 length equals 13 residues. In DNA form, the CDR3 reads TGTGCCTGGAGTAGCCAGGGCAATCAGCCCCAGCATTTT. Amino acid sequence: CAWSSQGNQPQHF. Combining the CDR3 with reference TRBV30 and TRBJ1-5 gives the whole variable domain SQTIHQWPATLVQPVGSPLSLECTVEGTSNPNLYWYRQAAGRGLQLLFYSVGIGQISSEVPQNLSASRPQDRQFILSSKKLLLSDSGFYLCAWSSQGNQPQHFGDGTRLSIL.

This clonotype has a handful of counts. The chain combines TRBV18 with TRBJ2-3; 8 bases agree with TRBD2. The CDR3 covers 16 residues. Germline values: CDR1 KGHSH, CDR2 LQKENI. The V and J ends lost 2 bases and 11 bases, in that order; junction bases with no gene match: 15. The CDR3: CASSPASGRTLGGQYF. The CDR3 DNA follows: TGTGCCAGCTCACCAGCTAGCGGGCGAACCCTCGGAGGGCAGTATTTT.

V is TRBV18 and J is TRBJ2-1; D may be TRBD1 (6 bases). CDR1 KGHSH and CDR2 LQKENI come from the germline V gene. Trimming took 3 bases from V and 1 from J, leaving 10 bases between them. There are 15 residues in the CDR3. CDR3 coding DNA: TGTGCCAGCTCACCGGGACAAGTGTCCTACAATGAGCAGTTCTTC. Translated, it gives CASSPGQVSYNEQFF. Full variable domain (remainder filled in from reference TRBV18 and TRBJ2-1): NAGVMQNPRHLVRRRGQEARLRCSPMKGHSHVYWYRQLPEEGLKFMVYLQKENIIDESGMPKERFSAEFPKEGPSILRIQQVVRGDSAAYFCASSPGQVSYNEQFFGPGTRLTVL.

This clonotype has only a few counts. J is TRBJ2-7 and V is TRBV7-2, with 7 bases lining up with TRBD2. The CDR3 is 14 amino acids. V gave up 5 bases and J gave up 3 bases; unmatched junction bases: 7. Germline CDR1 SGHTA, CDR2 FQGNSA. CDR3 DNA sequence: TGTGCCAGCAGCCTGGGGGAGGGAGACTACGAGCAGTACTTC. Its translation: CASSLGEGDYEQYF.

The rearrangement uses TRBV7-9 and TRBJ1-2; a possible D gene is TRBD1 (6 bases). Germline CDR1 is SEHNR and CDR2 is FQNEAQ (reference sequence). Trimming took off 4 bases at V and 3 bases at J, with 9 bases between the two ends. The CDR3 totals 13 residues. The CDR3 protein is CASSYGQYYGYTF. DNA of the CDR3: TGTGCCAGCAGCTACGGACAGTACTATGGCTACACCTTC.

A few counts support this clonotype. The rearrangement joins TRBV27 to TRBJ2-1; 14 nucleotides agree with TRBD2. This CDR3 has 18 amino acids. Per the germline V gene, CDR1 is MNHEY and CDR2 is SMNVEV (reference sequence). The J segment lost 5 bases and the V segment lost 5 bases, leaving 11 bases of the junction unmatched. In DNA form, the CDR3 reads TGTGCCAGCAGTGGGACTAGCGGGAGCCTAATTACGAACAATGAGCAGTTCTTC. Its protein is CASSGTSGSLITNNEQFF.

This clonotype was counted between two and nine times. The chain couples TRBV19 to TRBJ2-7; TRBD2 matches at 10 bases. V dropped 6 bases and J dropped 7; count of bases not matched to a gene: 9. The CDR3 runs to 14 residues. Germline CDR1 is LNHDA and CDR2 is SQIVND (reference sequence). The CDR3 spells CASSSAGGTQEQYF. The CDR3 nucleotides are TGTGCCAGTAGCTCAGCGGGAGGGACGCAGGAGCAGTACTTC.

This chain's CDR3 is CSARDRGRALPDEKLFF. CDR3 nucleotides: TGCAGTGCTAGAGATCGGGGCAGGGCCCTTCCGGATGAAAAACTGTTTTTT. The gene calls are TRBV20-1 and TRBJ1-4; possible D gene TRBD1, 5 bases. The V end lost 0 bases, the J end lost 6 bases, and 20 bases lay between the germline ends. The CDR3 sequence is 17 residues long. The germline CDR1 and CDR2 sequences are DFQATT and SNEGSKA (reference sequence).

The sample holds many counts of this clonotype. The rearrangement joins TRBV5-1 to TRBJ2-1; D is perhaps TRBD1 or TRBD2 (6 bases each). Germline loops: CDR1 SGHRS, CDR2 YFSETQ. CDR3 size: 13 residues. V was clipped by 4 bases and J by 6 bases, with 11 bases between them. CDR3 in amino acids: CASSLQGGNEQFF. In DNA, the CDR3 is TGCGCCAGCAGCCTACAGGGAGGCAATGAGCAGTTCTTC.

The rearrangement links TRBV5-1 to TRBJ1-1, with 8 positions matching TRBD1. CDR3 length: 15 amino acids. Germline-derived CDR1 and CDR2 are SGHRS and YFSETQ. J lost 1 base, V lost 2 bases, and 4 bases had no gene match. CDR3 DNA sequence: TGCGCCAGCAGCTTCCGGACAGGGAGGAACACTGAAGCTTTCTTT. This sequence encodes CASSFRTGRNTEAFF.

This chain connects TRBV12-3 or TRBV12-4 to TRBJ1-4, with D perhaps TRBD1 (5 bases). This CDR3 region has 13 residues. The V end lost 4 bases, the J end lost 7 bases, and 10 bases lay between the germline ends. The CDR3 DNA reads as TGTGCCAGCAGTTGGGGACTTCTTGAAAAACTGTTTTTT. This sequence encodes CASSWGLLEKLFF.

The J gene is TRBJ2-7, the V gene TRBV18; no firm D call. CDR3 length: 13 residues. CDR1 and CDR2 (germline): KGHSH, LQKENI. V dropped 0 bases and J dropped 4 bases, with 7 bases sitting between them. As DNA, the CDR3 is TGTGCCAGCTCACCACCGAGAGGTTACGAGCAGTACTTC. It translates to CASSPPRGYEQYF.

This clonotype was seen only a few times. The chain links TRBV30 to TRBJ2-3; 10 nucleotides line up with TRBD1. The CDR3 length is 15 residues. Germline-derived CDR1 and CDR2 are GTSNPN and SVGIG (reference sequence). Trimming removed 0 bases from V and 4 bases from J; junction bases left unmatched: 4. The CDR3 coding sequence is TGTGCCTGGAGTGTAGGGACAGGGGTGCCAGATACGCAGTATTTT. It specifies CAWSVGTGVPDTQYF.

The rearrangement links TRBV7-9 to TRBJ2-5; 7 nucleotides agree with TRBD1. Per the germline V gene, CDR1 is SEHNR and CDR2 is FQNEAQ (reference sequence). The CDR3 loop spans 16 amino acids. V shed 4 bases, J shed 5 bases, and the junction held 13 bases outside the gene matches. CDR3 nucleotide sequence: TGTGCCAGCAGCTCCCAGCGAAAGACAGGGATGGAGACCCAGTACTTC. It yields the protein CASSSQRKTGMETQYF.

This clonotype came up a few times. The CDR3: CASSLIDSGGRRYNEQFF. DNA for the CDR3: TGTGCCAGCAGTCTGATTGACAGCGGGGGTAGAAGGTACAATGAGCAGTTCTTC. V gene TRBV12-3 or TRBV12-4 combines with J gene TRBJ2-1; 8 bases fit TRBD2. There are 18 residues in the CDR3. The junction had 16 bases not matched to a gene; V was cut back by 5 bases and J by 4 bases.

This chain uses TRBV23-1 with TRBJ2-2; no firm D call. TRBV23-1 is labeled an ORF, and its function is uncertain. The CDR3 runs 14 residues. Trimming shortened V by 2 bases and J by 8 bases, and 12 bases separated the two germline ends. The CDR3 coding sequence is TGCGCCAGCAGTCAACCGAACCCTATGGGGGAGCTGTTTTTT. Encoded protein: CASSQPNPMGELFF.

This chain links TRBV30 with TRBJ1-4; 8 bases map to TRBD1. CDR3 size: 19 residues. Trimming cost V 1 base and J 3 bases; bases outside gene matches: 16. Germline CDR1 is GTSNPN and CDR2 is SVGIG (reference sequence). This CDR3 is CAWSGLGTGFLEANEKLFF. The DNA for the CDR3 is TGTGCCTGGAGTGGCCTAGGGACAGGCTTTCTTGAAGCTAATGAAAAACTGTTTTTT.

The chain combines TRBV7-8 with TRBJ2-5, with D perhaps matching TRBD1 (5 bases). V lost 1 base, J lost 2 bases, and 17 bases lay in between. Germline V gives CDR1 SGHVS, CDR2 FQNEAQ. The CDR3 spans 17 residues. CDR3 in DNA: TGTGCCAGCAGCTTAGTCTATGAAGGGGATCCTCAAGAGACCCAGTACTTC. Translating it yields CASSLVYEGDPQETQYF.